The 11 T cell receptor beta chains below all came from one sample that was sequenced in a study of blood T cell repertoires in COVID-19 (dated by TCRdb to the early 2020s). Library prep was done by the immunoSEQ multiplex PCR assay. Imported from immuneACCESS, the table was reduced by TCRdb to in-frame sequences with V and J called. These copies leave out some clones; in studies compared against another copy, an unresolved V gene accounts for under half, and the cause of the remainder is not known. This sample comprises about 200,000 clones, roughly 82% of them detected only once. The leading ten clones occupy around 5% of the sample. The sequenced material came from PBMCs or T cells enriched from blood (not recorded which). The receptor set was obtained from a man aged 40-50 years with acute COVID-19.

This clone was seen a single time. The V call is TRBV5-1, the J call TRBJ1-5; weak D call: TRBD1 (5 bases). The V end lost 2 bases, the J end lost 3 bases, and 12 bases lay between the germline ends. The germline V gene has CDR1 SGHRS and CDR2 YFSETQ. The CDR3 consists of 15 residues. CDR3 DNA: TGCGCCAGCAGCTTTTTGGGGGGACCCAATCAGCCCCAGCATTTT. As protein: CASSFLGGPNQPQHF.

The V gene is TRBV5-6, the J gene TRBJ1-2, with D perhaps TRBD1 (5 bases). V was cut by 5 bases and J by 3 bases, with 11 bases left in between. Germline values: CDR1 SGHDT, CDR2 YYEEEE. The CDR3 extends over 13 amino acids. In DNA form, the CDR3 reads TGTGCCAGCAGGATGACAGAGGACTATGGCTACACCTTC. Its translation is CASRMTEDYGYTF.

The CDR3 DNA is TGTGCCAGCAGCCACGGGGGTGCGAACACCGGGGAGCTGTTTTTT. It specifies CASSHGGANTGELFF. The gene calls are TRBV28 and TRBJ2-2, with TRBD2 as a possible D gene (6 bases). V gave up 6 bases and J gave up 0 bases, with 11 bases separating them. This CDR3 is 15 amino acids long. From germline, CDR1 is MDHEN and CDR2 SYDVKM. The whole variable domain, filled in from reference TRBV28 and TRBJ2-2, reads DVKVTQSSRYLVKRTGEKVFLECVQDMDHENMFWYRQDPGLGLRLIYFSYDVKMKEKGDIPEGYSVSREKKERFSLILESASTNQTSMYLCASSHGGANTGELFFGEGSRLTVL.

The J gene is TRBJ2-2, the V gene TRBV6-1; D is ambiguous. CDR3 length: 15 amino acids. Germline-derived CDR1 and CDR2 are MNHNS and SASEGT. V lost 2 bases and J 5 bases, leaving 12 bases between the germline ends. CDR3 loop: CASSEQEDKTGELFF. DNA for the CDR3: TGTGCCAGCAGTGAACAAGAGGATAAGACCGGGGAGCTGTTTTTT.

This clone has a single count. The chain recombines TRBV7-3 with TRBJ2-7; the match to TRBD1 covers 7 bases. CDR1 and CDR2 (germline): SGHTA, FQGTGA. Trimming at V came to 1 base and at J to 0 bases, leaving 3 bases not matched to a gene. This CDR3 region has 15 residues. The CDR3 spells CASSLRAGGSYEQYF. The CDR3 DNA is TGTGCCAGCAGCTTAAGGGCAGGGGGCTCCTACGAGCAGTACTTC. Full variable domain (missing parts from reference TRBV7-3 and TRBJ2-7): GAGVSQTPSNKVTEKGKYVELRCDPISGHTALYWYRQSLGQGPEFLIYFQGTGAADDSGLPNDRFFAVRPEGSVSTLKIQRTERGDSAVYLCASSLRAGGSYEQYFGPGTRLTVT.

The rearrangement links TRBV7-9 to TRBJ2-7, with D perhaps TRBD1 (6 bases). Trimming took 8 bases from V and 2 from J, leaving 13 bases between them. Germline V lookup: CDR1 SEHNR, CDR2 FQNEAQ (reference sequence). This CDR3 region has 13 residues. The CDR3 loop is CASGSTGPYEQYF. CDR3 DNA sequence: TGTGCCAGCGGCTCGACAGGCCCCTACGAGCAGTACTTC. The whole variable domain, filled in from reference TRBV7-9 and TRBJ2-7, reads DTGVSQNPRHKITKRGQNVTFRCDPISEHNRLYWYRQTLGQGPEFLTYFQNEAQLEKSRLLSDRFSAERPKGSFSTLEIQRTEQGDSAMYLCASGSTGPYEQYFGPGTRLTVT.

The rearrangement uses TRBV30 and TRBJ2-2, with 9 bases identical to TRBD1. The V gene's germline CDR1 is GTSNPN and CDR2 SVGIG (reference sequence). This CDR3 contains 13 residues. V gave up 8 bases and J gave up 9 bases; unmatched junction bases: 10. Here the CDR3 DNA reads TGTGCCCTTCACGGGACAGGGCAGCGGGAGCTGTTTTTT. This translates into CALHGTGQRELFF.

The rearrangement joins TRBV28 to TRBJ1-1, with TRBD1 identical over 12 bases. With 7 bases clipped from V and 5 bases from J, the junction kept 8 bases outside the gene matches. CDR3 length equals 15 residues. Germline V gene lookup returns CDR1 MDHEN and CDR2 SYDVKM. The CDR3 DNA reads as TGTGCCAGCACCCACGGGGACAGGGGGCGGACTGAAGCTTTCTTT. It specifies CASTHGDRGRTEAFF.

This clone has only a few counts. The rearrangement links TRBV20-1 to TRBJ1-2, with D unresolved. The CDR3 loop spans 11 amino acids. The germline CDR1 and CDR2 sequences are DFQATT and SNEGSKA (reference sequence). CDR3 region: CSPTDRYGYTF. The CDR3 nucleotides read TGCAGCCCTACAGATCGCTATGGCTACACCTTC.

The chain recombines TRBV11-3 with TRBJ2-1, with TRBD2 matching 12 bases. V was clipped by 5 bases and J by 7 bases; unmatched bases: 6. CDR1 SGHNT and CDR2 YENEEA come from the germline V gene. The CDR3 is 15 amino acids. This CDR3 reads CASSRRTSGANEQFF. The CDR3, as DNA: TGTGCCAGCAGCCGACGGACTAGCGGGGCAAATGAGCAGTTCTTC.

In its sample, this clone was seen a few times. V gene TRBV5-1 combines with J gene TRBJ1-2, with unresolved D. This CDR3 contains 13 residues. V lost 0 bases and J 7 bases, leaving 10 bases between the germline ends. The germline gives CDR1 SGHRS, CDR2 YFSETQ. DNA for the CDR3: TGCGCCAGCAGCTTGGAACGTGTAGTTGGCTACACCTTC. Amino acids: CASSLERVVGYTF.